A single sample is the source of the 28 T cell receptor beta chains below, sequenced in a study of identical twins. TCRdb passed the 5' RACE reads through MiXCR, listing each CDR3 protein once. This table has about 260,000 distinct CDR3 sequences, approximately 7% appearing once. The sample also formed part of further work on yellow fever vaccine responses in identical twins.

The specimen sequenced was memory (CD45RO+) T cells sorted from blood. These receptors came from a woman between 18 and 29 years old in good health.

This clonotype was picked up many times. The V and J genes are TRBV12-3 or TRBV12-4 and TRBJ2-1; the match to TRBD2 covers 10 bases. The V segment lost 6 bases and the J segment 3 bases; nucleotides outside the gene matches: 20. CDR3 size: 20 residues. The CDR3 loop reads CASSLPPTSGDYRLYNEQFF. CDR3 nucleotides: TGTGCCAGCAGCCTACCCCCCACTAGCGGGGATTACCGACTCTACAATGAGCAGTTCTTC.

There are a few counts of this clonotype. This chain links TRBV27 with TRBJ2-2; perhaps TRBD1 as D (5 bases). Germline V CDR1 and CDR2: MNHEY, SMNVEV (reference sequence). The CDR3 totals 14 residues. V was cut by 11 bases and J by 2 bases, with 15 bases left in between. The CDR3 sequence: CASQAWTNTGELFF. The CDR3 DNA sequence: TGTGCCTCCCAAGCGTGGACAAACACCGGGGAGCTGTTTTTT.

In this sample, this clonotype turned up many times. This sequence joins TRBV14 and TRBJ2-1, with D unresolved. The germline CDR1 and CDR2 sequences are SGHDN and FVKESK. The CDR3 totals 12 residues. V lost 1 base and J 9 bases, leaving 7 bases between the germline ends. The CDR3 coding sequence is TGTGCCAGCAGCCAAGTTGAACTTGAGCAGTTCTTC. This gives the protein CASSQVELEQFF.

The table lists this clonotype with many counts. This chain connects TRBV12-3 or TRBV12-4 to TRBJ1-6; no reliable D call. This CDR3 spans 13 amino acids. V dropped 3 bases and J dropped 8 bases, with 8 bases sitting between them. The DNA of the CDR3 is TGTGCCAGCAGTTTCGGGAGAGATTCACCCCTCCACTTT. Translated: CASSFGRDSPLHF.

This chain joins TRBV5-1 and TRBJ1-2; the D gene is possibly TRBD1 (5 bases). From germline, CDR1 is SGHRS and CDR2 YFSETQ. This CDR3 contains 13 residues. V was trimmed by 2 bases and J by 4 bases, leaving 9 bases between them. DNA for the CDR3: TGCGCCAGCAGCTTCCGGCAGGGCTATGGCTACACCTTC. Its translation is CASSFRQGYGYTF.

In its sample, this clonotype was seen many times. This sequence joins TRBV4-1 and TRBJ2-1, with 7 bases that match TRBD2. The V gene's germline CDR1 is MGHRA and CDR2 YSYEKL. The J segment lost 5 bases and the V segment lost 1 base, leaving 11 bases of the junction unmatched. This CDR3 is 17 amino acids long. CDR3 coding DNA: TGCGCCAGCAGCCAAGGGGCGGGAGCCCCTCCGGACAATGAGCAGTTCTTC. This codes for CASSQGAGAPPDNEQFF.

This clonotype showed up many times. The CDR3 spells CSASGGVGGYSNQPQHF. In DNA, the CDR3 is TGCAGTGCTAGCGGCGGGGTAGGGGGGTATAGCAATCAGCCCCAGCATTTT. V gene TRBV20-1 combines with J gene TRBJ1-5; TRBD1 is a possible D gene (6 bases). The CDR3 consists of 17 residues. Trimming removed 3 bases at V and 0 bases at J, with 18 bases between. Germline V gene lookup returns CDR1 DFQATT and CDR2 SNEGSKA (reference sequence).

In this sample, this clonotype turned up many times. The rearrangement joins TRBV27 to TRBJ2-3; TRBD1 agrees at 7 bases. This CDR3 has 16 residues. Trimming cost V 1 base and J 4 bases; bases outside gene matches: 8. From germline, CDR1 is MNHEY and CDR2 SMNVEV (reference sequence). The CDR3 sequence: CASSLFAGTVADTQYF. Written as DNA, the CDR3 is TGTGCCAGCAGTTTATTTGCAGGGACAGTTGCAGATACGCAGTATTTT.

The table lists this clonotype with many counts. The junction departs from germline at one end; a sequencing error may be responsible. This chain joins TRBV9 and TRBJ1-2, with TRBD1 as a possible D gene (5 bases). Germline V gives CDR1 SGDLS, CDR2 YYNGEE. The length of the CDR3 is 16 residues. CDR3 residues: CASSGTGHDNNYGYTF. The CDR3, as DNA: TGTGCCAGTAGCGGTACCGGACACGACAATAACTATGGCTACACCTTC.

The chain has TRBV28 and TRBJ1-2; D is perhaps TRBD1 (6 bases). With 3 bases removed from V and 3 bases from J, the gap between germline ends came to 14 bases. There are 15 residues in the CDR3. Germline-derived CDR1 and CDR2 are MDHEN and SYDVKM. DNA for the CDR3: TGTGCCAGCAGTTTCTCGGAACAGGGTTACTATGGCTACACCTTC. Protein: CASSFSEQGYYGYTF.

This rearrangement joins TRBV2 to TRBJ2-2, with TRBD2 identical over 13 bases. V was clipped by 6 bases and J by 4 bases; unmatched bases: 2. CDR3 length: 15 residues. Germline V gene lookup returns CDR1 SNHLY and CDR2 FYNNEI. The chain's CDR3 is CASRLAGGPTGELFF. CDR3 bases: TGTGCCAGCAGACTAGCGGGGGGGCCCACCGGGGAGCTGTTTTTT.

This clonotype appeared a few times. The V gene is TRBV5-1, the J gene TRBJ1-1, with TRBD1 as a possible D gene (5 bases). CDR1 SGHRS and CDR2 YFSETQ come from the germline V gene. The CDR3 runs to 15 residues. With 2 bases removed from V and 1 base from J, the gap between germline ends came to 12 bases. The CDR3 loop reads CASSFAGRGNTEAFF. The DNA of the CDR3 is TGCGCCAGCAGCTTCGCAGGAAGGGGGAACACTGAAGCTTTCTTT.

This clonotype was counted at least ten times. This chain links TRBV29-1 with TRBJ2-1, with 12 bases identical to TRBD2. CDR3 size: 14 residues. Germline values: CDR1 SQVTM, CDR2 ANQGSEA. V was clipped by 4 bases and J by 9 bases; unmatched bases: 7. CDR3 in DNA: TGCAGCGTTGCTAGCGGGAGGGCCAGAGGTGAGCAGTTCTTC. Residues: CSVASGRARGEQFF.

The V and J genes are TRBV6-1 and TRBJ2-5, with 8 bases matching TRBD2. V trimming: 2 bases; J trimming: 2 bases; junction bases outside the gene matches: 4. The CDR3 has 15 amino acids. The germline V gene encodes CDR1 MNHNS and CDR2 SASEGT. CDR3 sequence (DNA): TGTGCCAGCAGTGAAAGTAGCGGGACACAAGAGACCCAGTACTTC. Its protein product is CASSESSGTQETQYF.

In its sample, this clonotype was seen a few times. The rearrangement joins TRBV20-1 to TRBJ2-7, with a tentative D call TRBD2 (6 bases). This CDR3 region has 15 residues. The germline CDR1 and CDR2 sequences are DFQATT and SNEGSKA (reference sequence). Trimming took 3 bases from V and 0 from J, leaving 15 bases between them. CDR3 sequence: CSARSGSFSSYEQYF. CDR3 bases: TGCAGTGCTAGGTCCGGGAGCTTTAGCTCCTACGAGCAGTACTTC.

This clonotype was observed a handful of times. The gene calls are TRBV20-1 and TRBJ1-6; D remains unclear. The V gene lost 3 bases and the J gene lost 3 bases, with 15 bases spanning the gap. Germline V lookup: CDR1 DFQATT, CDR2 SNEGSKA (reference sequence). This CDR3 is 16 amino acids long. DNA for the CDR3: TGCAGTGCTAGGGGAGCTTTGTCAAGCTATAATTCACCCCTCCACTTT. As protein: CSARGALSSYNSPLHF.

Only a few counts were recorded for this clonotype. The rearrangement uses TRBV20-1 and TRBJ1-5; tentative D call: TRBD1 (5 bases). Trimming took 6 bases from V and 9 from J, leaving 12 bases between them. CDR1 DFQATT and CDR2 SNEGSKA come from the germline V gene (reference sequence). The CDR3 is 11 residues long. The CDR3 DNA follows: TGCAGTGCCCAAGAGAGGGGGCCCCAGCATTTT. Encoded protein: CSAQERGPQHF.

This clonotype was observed a handful of times. The chain is built from TRBV20-1 and TRBJ2-3; D ambiguous. CDR1 DFQATT and CDR2 SNEGSKA come from the germline V gene (reference sequence). V lost 7 bases, J lost 10 bases, and 12 bases lay in between. CDR3 length: 10 amino acids. CDR3: CSVPSPAQYF. DNA of the CDR3: TGCAGTGTTCCCTCCCCGGCGCAGTATTTT.

Ten or more counts support this clonotype. This rearrangement joins TRBV13 to TRBJ1-5, with D hard to call. The CDR3 contains 14 residues. Trimming took 0 bases from V and 5 from J, leaving 8 bases between them. Germline CDR1 reads PRHDT; CDR2 reads FYEKMQ (reference sequence). This CDR3 is CASSLGGSDQPQHF. In DNA form, the CDR3 reads TGTGCCAGCAGCTTAGGAGGGTCAGATCAGCCCCAGCATTTT.

The CDR3 spells CASSLARTGQETQYF. For the CDR3, the DNA is TGTGCCAGCAGCTTAGCTCGGACAGGGCAAGAGACCCAGTACTTC. The rearrangement uses TRBV7-2 and TRBJ2-5; 8 nucleotides align to TRBD1. This CDR3 has 15 amino acids. Trimming removed 0 bases from V and 2 bases from J; junction bases left unmatched: 2. Germline CDR1 SGHTA, CDR2 FQGNSA.

This clonotype was seen a handful of times. V usage is TRBV27 and J usage is TRBJ2-1, with 7 bases identical to TRBD1. This CDR3 spans 16 amino acids. The J segment lost 2 bases and the V segment lost 6 bases, leaving 10 bases of the junction unmatched. Germline values: CDR1 MNHEY, CDR2 SMNVEV (reference sequence). CDR3 residues: CASRPDRVFAYNEQFF. DNA for the CDR3: TGTGCCAGCAGACCCGACAGGGTTTTCGCCTACAATGAGCAGTTCTTC.

This clonotype was counted ten times or more. CDR3 region: CASSHGQGNEQFF. CDR3 DNA: TGTGCCAGCAGCCACGGACAGGGGAATGAGCAGTTCTTC. The chain employs TRBV7-7 and TRBJ2-1, with 9 bases aligning to TRBD1. With 5 bases clipped from V and 7 bases from J, the junction kept 3 bases outside the gene matches. This CDR3 comprises 13 residues. Looked up from germline, CDR1 is SSHAT and CDR2 is FNYEAQ (reference sequence).

A word on this clonotype: A much larger clone differs from this one at a single base, so this may be a read error. The chain recombines TRBV2 with TRBJ1-5; D remains unclear. CDR3 size: 12 residues. Germline values: CDR1 SNHLY, CDR2 FYNNEI. V was clipped by 3 bases and J by 6 bases, with 6 bases between them. The CDR3, as DNA: TGTGCCAGCAGTGACCCAAGTCAGCCCCAGCATTTT. It codes for CASSDPSQPQHF.

The CDR3 coding sequence is TGTGCCACCAGACAGGGAGGGACTGGAAACACCATATATTTT. The encoded protein is CATRQGGTGNTIYF. The V call is TRBV28, the J call TRBJ1-3, with 7 bases identical to TRBD1. The CDR3 runs to 14 residues. V was pared by 10 bases and J by 2 bases, with 8 bases of the junction left unmatched. Germline lookup yields CDR1 MDHEN and CDR2 SYDVKM.

This clonotype has more than one count but fewer than ten. The chain uses TRBV12-3 or TRBV12-4 and TRBJ1-1; D remains unclear. V lost 6 bases to trimming and J lost 5 bases, with 16 bases between them. The CDR3 consists of 14 residues. The CDR3 loop is CASSLGPGRTEAFF. Written as DNA, the CDR3 is TGTGCCAGCAGCCTAGGGCCCGGTCGGACTGAAGCTTTCTTT.

At least ten counts were recorded for this clonotype. This chain uses TRBV5-1 with TRBJ2-2, with a tentative D call TRBD1 (5 bases). With 4 bases removed from V and 0 bases from J, the gap between germline ends came to 10 bases. CDR1 and CDR2 from the germline V gene are SGHRS and YFSETQ. This CDR3 spans 15 amino acids. CDR3 bases: TGCGCCAGCAGCCTGGACACCTCGAACACCGGGGAGCTGTTTTTT. Its translation is CASSLDTSNTGELFF.

This rearrangement joins TRBV6-1 to TRBJ1-4, with D hard to call. V was trimmed by 3 bases and J by 5 bases, leaving 10 bases between them. In germline, CDR1 is MNHNS, CDR2 SASEGT. The CDR3 extends over 14 amino acids. CDR3 loop: CASSEKQPNEKLFF. The CDR3 DNA reads TGTGCCAGCAGTGAGAAACAGCCGAATGAAAAACTGTTTTTT.

This clonotype was picked up many times. This sequence joins TRBV4-1 and TRBJ2-3; 12 bases fit TRBD2. Germline V CDR1 and CDR2: MGHRA, YSYEKL. CDR3 length equals 17 residues. V lost 5 bases and J lost 4; bases outside the gene matches: 10. The CDR3 nucleotides are TGCGCCAGCAGCTCCCAAAAGGCTAGCGGGGGGGCAGATACGCAGTATTTT. This translates into CASSSQKASGGADTQYF.